This entry lists 9 T cell receptor beta chains sequenced from one sample in a study of blood T cell repertoires in COVID-19. The protocol was immunoSEQ multiplex PCR, while the TCRdb copy is restricted to in-frame clones and leaves out a portion. The data show approximately 210,000 clones, with around 75% seen just once and roughly 4.9% held by the top ten. The sample taken for sequencing was peripheral blood. These receptors were obtained from a human donor in a cohort sampled during active COVID-19.

This rearrangement joins TRBV28 to TRBJ2-7, with 7 bases lining up with TRBD1. V was clipped by 6 bases and J by 0 bases; unmatched bases: 8. Looked up from germline, CDR1 is MDHEN and CDR2 is SYDVKM. This CDR3 is built from 15 residues. The CDR3 region is CASRPTGKGSYEQYF. The CDR3 nucleotides read TGTGCCAGCAGGCCGACAGGGAAGGGCTCCTACGAGCAGTACTTC.

The V gene is TRBV3-1 (or the pseudogene TRBV3-2), the J gene TRBJ1-1; weak D call: TRBD1 (5 bases). The CDR3 contains 13 residues. V was shortened by 2 bases and J by 6 bases, with 10 bases between the two germline ends. The germline V gene encodes CDR1 LGHDT and CDR2 YNNKEL (reference sequence). The CDR3 sequence is CASSQLTGAEAFF. The CDR3 DNA reads as TGTGCCAGCAGCCAACTCACAGGAGCTGAAGCTTTCTTT.

The CDR3 DNA reads as TGTGCCACCAGTGATCCGGGACTTCGGGTTACCGGGGAGCTGTTTTTT. It yields the protein CATSDPGLRVTGELFF. V gene TRBV24-1 combines with J gene TRBJ2-2; D might be TRBD2 (6 bases). V shed 3 bases and J shed 5 bases, with 15 bases lying between them. Germline V lookup: CDR1 KGHDR, CDR2 SFDVKD. The CDR3 is 16 residues long.

The chain recombines TRBV2 with TRBJ1-2; 7 bases are shared with TRBD1. CDR1 and CDR2 (germline): SNHLY, FYNNEI. The CDR3 is made up of 15 amino acids. V lost 4 bases to trimming and J lost 1 base; unmatched junction nucleotides: 6. The CDR3 reads CASSAGTALNYGYTF. In DNA, the CDR3 is TGTGCCAGCAGTGCAGGGACAGCGCTTAACTATGGCTACACCTTC. Full variable domain (missing parts from reference TRBV2 and TRBJ1-2): EPEVTQTPSHQVTQMGQEVILRCVPISNHLYFYWYRQILGQKVEFLVSFYNNEISEKSEIFDDQFSVERPDGSNFTLKIRSTKLEDSAMYFCASSAGTALNYGYTFGSGTRLTVV.

The chain links TRBV28 to TRBJ2-7; 7 bases align to TRBD1. The V gene's germline CDR1 is MDHEN and CDR2 SYDVKM. This CDR3 spans 15 amino acids. Losses at the gene ends were 3 bases for V and 2 bases for J; bases not matched to a gene: 7. CDR3 nucleotide sequence: TGTGCCAGCAGTTTCCCTTTGACAGGGCCCTACGAGCAGTACTTC. This codes for CASSFPLTGPYEQYF.

This clone has just a few counts. The chain uses TRBV6-5 and TRBJ1-5; D gene uncertain. Trimming shortened V by 6 bases and J by 2 bases, and 11 bases separated the two germline ends. The CDR3 spans 14 residues. Germline V CDR1 and CDR2: MNHEY, SVGAGI. This chain's CDR3 is CASSPSGGNQPQHF. The CDR3 nucleotides read TGTGCCAGCAGCCCGTCGGGTGGCAATCAGCCCCAGCATTTT.

The gene calls are TRBV28 and TRBJ2-7, with TRBD1 matching 9 bases. With V trimmed by 5 bases and J by 4 bases, 12 bases remained unmatched. There are 16 residues in the CDR3. Germline lookup yields CDR1 MDHEN and CDR2 SYDVKM. The CDR3, as DNA: TGTGCCAGCAGTCCTCTTGACGGGACAGGGTTTTACGAGCAGTACTTC. It encodes CASSPLDGTGFYEQYF.

The chain has TRBV9 and TRBJ1-1, with 7 bases identical to TRBD1. Germline V CDR1 and CDR2: SGDLS, YYNGEE. V lost 6 bases and J lost 1; bases outside the gene matches: 9. The CDR3 totals 15 residues. CDR3 bases: TGTGCCAGCACCGATTACAGGGGAAAGAACACTGAAGCTTTCTTT. This translates into CASTDYRGKNTEAFF.

The chain has TRBV5-1 and TRBJ2-7, with TRBD1 matching over 7 bases. CDR1 SGHRS and CDR2 YFSETQ come from the germline V gene. V lost 3 bases to trimming and J lost 4 bases; unmatched junction nucleotides: 7. The CDR3 runs 14 residues. The CDR3, as DNA: TGCGCCAGCAGCTCCCGGGACAGAGGTTACGAGCAGTACTTC. Translation gives CASSSRDRGYEQYF.